This TCR beta chain was sequenced for a study of cytomegalovirus exposure and HLA in healthy donors. Germline values: CDR1 SNHLY, CDR2 FYNNEI. CDR3 length: 13 residues. V was clipped by 9 bases and J by 5 bases; unmatched bases: 6. The PCR made use of 60 Vbeta and 13 Jbeta primers. Only in-frame clones appear in the TCRdb table, and some are missing; sequencing was by immunoSEQ multiplex PCR. The table has 65,000 to 90,000 clones, less than 80% seen once. A remark on this clone: No antigen is known for it.

Participants comprised healthy donors of bone marrow. Nominally healthy donors provided the samples, though records likely missed some immune exposures. Study observations and caveats: One cluster of highly shared sequence variants probably arose as a sequencing artifact. A later analysis linked a missense DCLRE1C variant to TCR beta V- and J-gene trimming.

Sequenced: PBMCs. The chain uses TRBV2 and TRBJ1-4; 7 nucleotides align to TRBD1. This receptor was identified in a woman in her forties in good health and CMV-seropositive. The CDR3 region has the DNA TGTGCCAGAGGGACAGAACAAAATGAAAAACTGTTTTTT. It yields the protein CARGTEQNEKLFF.